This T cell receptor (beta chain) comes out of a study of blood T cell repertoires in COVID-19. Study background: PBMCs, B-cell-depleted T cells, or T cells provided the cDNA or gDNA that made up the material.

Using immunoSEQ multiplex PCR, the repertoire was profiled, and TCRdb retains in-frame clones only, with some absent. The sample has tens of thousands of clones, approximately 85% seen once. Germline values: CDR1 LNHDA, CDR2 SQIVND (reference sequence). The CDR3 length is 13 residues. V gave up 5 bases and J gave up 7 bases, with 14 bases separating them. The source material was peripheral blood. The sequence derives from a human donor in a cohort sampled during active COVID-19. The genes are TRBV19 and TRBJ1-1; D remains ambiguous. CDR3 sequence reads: CASSLRAGDEAFF. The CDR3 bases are TGTGCCAGTAGTCTTCGTGCGGGCGATGAAGCTTTCTTT.